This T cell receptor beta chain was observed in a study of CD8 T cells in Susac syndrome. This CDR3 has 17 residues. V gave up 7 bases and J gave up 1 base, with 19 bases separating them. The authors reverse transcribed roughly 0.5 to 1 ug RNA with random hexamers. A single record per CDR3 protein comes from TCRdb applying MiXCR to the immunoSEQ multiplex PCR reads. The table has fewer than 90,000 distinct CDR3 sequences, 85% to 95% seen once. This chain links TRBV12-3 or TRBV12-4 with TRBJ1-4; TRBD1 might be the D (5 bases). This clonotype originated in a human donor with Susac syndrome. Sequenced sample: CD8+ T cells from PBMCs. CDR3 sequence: CASTNFRQGRTNEKLFF. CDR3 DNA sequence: TGTGCCAGCACTAACTTCAGGCAGGGAAGAACTAATGAAAAACTGTTTTTT.